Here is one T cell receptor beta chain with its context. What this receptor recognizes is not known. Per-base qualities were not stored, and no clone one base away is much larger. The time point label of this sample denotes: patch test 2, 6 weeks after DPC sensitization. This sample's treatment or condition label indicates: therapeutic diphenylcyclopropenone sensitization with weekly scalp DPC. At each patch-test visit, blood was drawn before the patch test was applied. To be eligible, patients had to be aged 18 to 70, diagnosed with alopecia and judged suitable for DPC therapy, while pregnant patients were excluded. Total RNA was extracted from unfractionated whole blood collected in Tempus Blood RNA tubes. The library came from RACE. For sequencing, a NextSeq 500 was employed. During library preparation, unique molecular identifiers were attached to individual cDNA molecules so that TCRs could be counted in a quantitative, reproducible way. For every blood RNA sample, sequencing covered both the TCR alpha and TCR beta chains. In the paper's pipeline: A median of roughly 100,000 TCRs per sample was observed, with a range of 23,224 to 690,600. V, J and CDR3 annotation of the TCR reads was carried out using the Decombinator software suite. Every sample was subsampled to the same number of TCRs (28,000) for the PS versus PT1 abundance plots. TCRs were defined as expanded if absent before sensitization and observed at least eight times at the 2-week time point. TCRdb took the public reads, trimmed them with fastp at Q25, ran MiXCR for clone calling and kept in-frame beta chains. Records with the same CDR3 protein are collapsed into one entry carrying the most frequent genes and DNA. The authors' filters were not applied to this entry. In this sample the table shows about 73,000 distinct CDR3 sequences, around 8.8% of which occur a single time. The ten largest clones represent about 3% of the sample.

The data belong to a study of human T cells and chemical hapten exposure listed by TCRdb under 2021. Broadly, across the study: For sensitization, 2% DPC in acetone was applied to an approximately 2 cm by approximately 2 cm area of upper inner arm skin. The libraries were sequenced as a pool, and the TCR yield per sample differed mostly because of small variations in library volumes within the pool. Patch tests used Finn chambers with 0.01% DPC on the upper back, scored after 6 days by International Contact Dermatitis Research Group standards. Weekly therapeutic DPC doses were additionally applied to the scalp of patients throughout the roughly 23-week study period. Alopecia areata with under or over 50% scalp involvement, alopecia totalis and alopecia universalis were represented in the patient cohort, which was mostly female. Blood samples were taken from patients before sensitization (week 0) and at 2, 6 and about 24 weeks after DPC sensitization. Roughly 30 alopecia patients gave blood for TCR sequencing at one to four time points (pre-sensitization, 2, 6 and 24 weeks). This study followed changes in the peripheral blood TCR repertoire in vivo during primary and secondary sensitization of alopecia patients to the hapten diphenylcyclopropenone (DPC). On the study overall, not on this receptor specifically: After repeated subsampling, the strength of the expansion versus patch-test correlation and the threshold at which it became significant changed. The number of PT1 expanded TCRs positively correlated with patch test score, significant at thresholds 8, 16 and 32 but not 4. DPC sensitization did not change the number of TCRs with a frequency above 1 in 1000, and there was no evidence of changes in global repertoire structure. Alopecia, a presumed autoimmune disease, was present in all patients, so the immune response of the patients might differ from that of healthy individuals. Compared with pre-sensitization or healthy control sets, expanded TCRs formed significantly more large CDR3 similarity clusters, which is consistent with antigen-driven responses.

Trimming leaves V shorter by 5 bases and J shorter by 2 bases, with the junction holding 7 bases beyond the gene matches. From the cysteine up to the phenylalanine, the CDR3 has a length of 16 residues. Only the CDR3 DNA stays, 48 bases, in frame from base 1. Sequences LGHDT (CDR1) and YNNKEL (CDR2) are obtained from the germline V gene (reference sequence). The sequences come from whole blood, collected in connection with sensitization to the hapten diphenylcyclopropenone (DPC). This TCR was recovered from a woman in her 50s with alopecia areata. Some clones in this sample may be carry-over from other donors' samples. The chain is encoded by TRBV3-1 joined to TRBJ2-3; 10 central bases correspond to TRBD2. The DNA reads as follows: TGTGCCAGCAGCTCCGTAGCGGGGGGCCCCACAGATACGCAGTATTTT. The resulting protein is CASSSVAGGPTDTQYF.